This TCR beta chain was sequenced for a study of Graves' ophthalmopathy and Graves' hyperthyroidism. Study context: Prior to any treatment, peripheral blood was collected at the time of initial diagnosis.

A diagnosis was made from clinical symptoms together with serum thyroxine, TRAb, thyroid ultrasound and orbital computed tomography. This clonotype was seen only a few times. The V end lost 1 base, the J end lost 2 bases, and 9 bases lay between the germline ends. Germline CDR1 LNHDA, CDR2 SQIVND (reference sequence). The CDR3 has 14 residues. Transcripts of RNA were the source for amplifying TCR beta CDR3 regions. Scientists carried out first-round RT-PCR using HTBI primers and then a second-round multiplex PCR. TCRdb itself ran the multiplex PCR reads through MiXCR, one entry per CDR3 protein. The table includes about 400,000 distinct CDR3 sequences, just over 15% detected once.

The receptor comes from a woman aged 18-29 years with stable Graves' hyperthyroidism. Sample: peripheral blood. The chain uses TRBV19 and TRBJ2-7; a possible D gene is TRBD1 (6 bases). The CDR3 DNA reads as TGTGCCAGTAGTATAGGGACAGAAGCCTACGAGCAGTACTTC. Translated, it gives CASSIGTEAYEQYF.